This T cell receptor (beta chain) is drawn from a study of blood T cell repertoires in COVID-19. Background on the study: There were acute and convalescent COVID-19 samples, and they came from the United States, Italy and Spain. T cells, B-cell-depleted T cells, or PBMCs provided the cDNA or gDNA that served as material.

Unmatched junction bases numbered 2, after V lost 4 bases and J lost 4 bases. This CDR3 has 14 residues. CDR1 and CDR2 (germline): SNHLY, FYNNEI. Concerning this clone itself: Distinct nucleotide sequences in the sample also encode this CDR3.

In the study's own analysis: Nucleated cell number was recorded as an estimate derived from reference gene primer amplification. Data came from immunoSEQ multiplex PCR; TCRdb stores just in-frame clones and leaves some out. V, J and clone size derive from that table, while D and trimming were established from the DNA sequence. Among about 330,000 clones listed, approximately 85% were seen once. The chain recombines TRBV2 with TRBJ1-5, with TRBD1 matching over 9 bases. Material for sequencing was peripheral blood. The TCR originated in a human donor in a cohort sampled during active COVID-19. For the CDR3, the DNA is TGTGCCAGCAGTGGAGGGACAGGGAATCAGCCCCAGCATTTT. As protein: CASSGGTGNQPQHF.